Shown below are 2 T cell receptor beta chains from a single sample sequenced in a study of CD8+CD57+ T cells in acquired aplastic anemia. Patients chosen for sequencing had CD8+CD57+ cells that had expanded, as shown by flow cytometry. Genomic DNA provided the template from which TCR beta VDJ and CDR3 profiles were obtained. TCRdb re-called the reads through MiXCR, storing one row per CDR3 protein. Of about 290,000 distinct CDR3 sequences listed, 50% to 65% are singletons. The sequencing input was sorted CD4+, CD8+, or CD8+CD57+ T cells (not recorded which) from PBMCs. These TCRs come from a human donor with aplastic anemia.

Regarding this clonotype: An end of the junction does not agree with germline; a read error may underlie this. The chain carries TRBV7-9 and TRBJ1-2; TRBD1 matches 8 bases. The germline V gene has CDR1 SEHNR and CDR2 FQNEAQ (reference sequence). The CDR3 runs 17 residues. The CDR3 sequence: CASSSNYRTGINYGYTF. The CDR3 nucleotides are TGCGCCAGCAGCTCTAACTATCGGACAGGGATTAACTATGGCTACACCTTC.

The V gene is TRBV2, the J gene TRBJ2-2; D gene ambiguous. V dropped 1 base and J dropped 5 bases, with 11 bases sitting between them. Looked up from germline, CDR1 is SNHLY and CDR2 is FYNNEI. The CDR3 has 15 residues. The CDR3 region has the DNA TGTGCCAGCAGTGAAGAGCCCATCGGGACCGGGGAGCTGTTTTTT. Protein sequence: CASSEEPIGTGELFF.